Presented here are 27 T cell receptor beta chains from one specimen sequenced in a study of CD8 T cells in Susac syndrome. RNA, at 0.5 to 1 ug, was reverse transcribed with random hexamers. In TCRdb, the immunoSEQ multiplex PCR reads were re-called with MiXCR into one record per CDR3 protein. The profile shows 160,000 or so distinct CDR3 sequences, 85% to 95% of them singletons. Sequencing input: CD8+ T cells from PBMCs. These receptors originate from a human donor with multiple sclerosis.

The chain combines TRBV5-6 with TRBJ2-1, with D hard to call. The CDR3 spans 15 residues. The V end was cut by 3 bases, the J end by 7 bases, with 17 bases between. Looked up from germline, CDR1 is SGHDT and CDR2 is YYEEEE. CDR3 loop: CASSYAERFTNEQFF. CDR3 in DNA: TGTGCCAGCAGCTACGCCGAGCGCTTTACAAATGAGCAGTTCTTC.

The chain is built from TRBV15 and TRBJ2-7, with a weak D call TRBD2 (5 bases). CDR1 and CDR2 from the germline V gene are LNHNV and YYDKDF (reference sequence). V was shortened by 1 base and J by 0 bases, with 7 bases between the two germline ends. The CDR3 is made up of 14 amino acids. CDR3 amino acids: CATSRVGGSYEQYF. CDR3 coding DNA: TGTGCCACCAGCAGAGTTGGAGGCTCCTACGAGCAGTACTTC.

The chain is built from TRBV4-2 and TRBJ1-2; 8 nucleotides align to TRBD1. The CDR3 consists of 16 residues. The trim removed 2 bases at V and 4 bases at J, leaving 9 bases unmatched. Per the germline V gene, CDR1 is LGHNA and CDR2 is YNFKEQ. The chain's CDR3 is CASSQSGQGTSYGYTF. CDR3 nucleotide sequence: TGTGCCAGCAGCCAATCTGGACAGGGAACGAGCTATGGCTACACCTTC.

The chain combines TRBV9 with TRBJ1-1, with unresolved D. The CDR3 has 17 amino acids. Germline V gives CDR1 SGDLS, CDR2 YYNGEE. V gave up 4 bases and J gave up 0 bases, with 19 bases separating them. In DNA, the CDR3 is TGTGCCAGCAGCACGAGTCCGACGGGGTTACTGAACACTGAAGCTTTCTTT. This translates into CASSTSPTGLLNTEAFF.

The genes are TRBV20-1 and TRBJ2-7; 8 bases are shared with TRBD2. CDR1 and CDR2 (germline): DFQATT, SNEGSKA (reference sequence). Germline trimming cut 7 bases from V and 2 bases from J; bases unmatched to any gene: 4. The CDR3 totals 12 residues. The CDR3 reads CSVRGGTYEQYF. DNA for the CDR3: TGCAGTGTCCGGGGGGGGACCTACGAGCAGTACTTC.

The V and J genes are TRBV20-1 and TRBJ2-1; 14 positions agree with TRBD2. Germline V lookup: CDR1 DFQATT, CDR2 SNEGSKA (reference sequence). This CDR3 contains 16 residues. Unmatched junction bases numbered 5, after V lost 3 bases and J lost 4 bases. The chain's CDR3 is CSASSGTSGSYNEQFF. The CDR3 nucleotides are TGCAGTGCTAGCTCCGGGACTAGCGGGAGTTACAATGAGCAGTTCTTC.

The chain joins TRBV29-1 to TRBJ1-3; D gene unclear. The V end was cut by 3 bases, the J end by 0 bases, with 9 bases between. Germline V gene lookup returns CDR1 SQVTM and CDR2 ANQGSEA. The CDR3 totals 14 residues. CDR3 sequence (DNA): TGCAGCGTTGAGCTACAGACCTCTGGAAACACCATATATTTT. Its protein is CSVELQTSGNTIYF. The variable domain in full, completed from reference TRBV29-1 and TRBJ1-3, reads SAVISQKPSRDICQRGTSLTIQCQVDSQVTMMFWYRQQPGQSLTLIATANQGSEATYESGFVIDKFPISRPNLTFSTLTVSNMSPEDSSIYLCSVELQTSGNTIYFGEGSWLTVV.

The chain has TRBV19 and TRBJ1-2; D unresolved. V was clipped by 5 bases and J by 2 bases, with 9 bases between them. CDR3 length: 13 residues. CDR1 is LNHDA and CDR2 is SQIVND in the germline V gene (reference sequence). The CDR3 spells CASSPIHNYGYTF. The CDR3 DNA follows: TGTGCCAGTAGTCCTATTCACAACTATGGCTACACCTTC.

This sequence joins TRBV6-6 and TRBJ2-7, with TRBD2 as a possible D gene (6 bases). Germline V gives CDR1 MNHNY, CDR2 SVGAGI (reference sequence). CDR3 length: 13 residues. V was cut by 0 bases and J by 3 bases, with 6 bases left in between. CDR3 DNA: TGTGCCAGCAGTTACTCGGACTACTACGAGCAGTACTTC. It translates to CASSYSDYYEQYF.

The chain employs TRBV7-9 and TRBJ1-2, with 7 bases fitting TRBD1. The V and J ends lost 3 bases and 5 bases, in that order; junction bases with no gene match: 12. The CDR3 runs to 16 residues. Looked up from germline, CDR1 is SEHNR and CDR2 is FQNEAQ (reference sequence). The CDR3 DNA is TGTGCCAGCAGCTTCGGGGACAGAGAGTTTGGGTATGGCTACACCTTC. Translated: CASSFGDREFGYGYTF.

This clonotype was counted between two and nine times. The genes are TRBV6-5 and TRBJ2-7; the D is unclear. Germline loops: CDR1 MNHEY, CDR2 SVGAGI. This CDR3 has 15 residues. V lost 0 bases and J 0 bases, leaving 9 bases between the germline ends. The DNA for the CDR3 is TGTGCCAGCAGTTACTCGGCAGGCAGCTCCTACGAGCAGTACTTC. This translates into CASSYSAGSSYEQYF.

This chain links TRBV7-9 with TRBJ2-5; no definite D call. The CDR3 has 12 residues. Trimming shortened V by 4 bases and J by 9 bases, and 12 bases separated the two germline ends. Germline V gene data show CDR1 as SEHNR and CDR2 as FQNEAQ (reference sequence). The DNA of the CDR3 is TGTGCCAGCAGCTCCGCAATTGAGGCCCAGTACTTC. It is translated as CASSSAIEAQYF. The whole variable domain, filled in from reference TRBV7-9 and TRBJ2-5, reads DTGVSQNPRHKITKRGQNVTFRCDPISEHNRLYWYRQTLGQGPEFLTYFQNEAQLEKSRLLSDRFSAERPKGSFSTLEIQRTEQGDSAMYLCASSSAIEAQYFGPGTRLLVL.

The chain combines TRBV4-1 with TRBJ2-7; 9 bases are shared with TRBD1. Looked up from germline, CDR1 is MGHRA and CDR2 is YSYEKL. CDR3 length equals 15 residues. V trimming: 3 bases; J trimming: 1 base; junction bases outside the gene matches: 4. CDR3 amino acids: CASSQPGQGSYEQYF. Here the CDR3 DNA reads TGCGCCAGCAGCCAGCCGGGACAGGGATCCTACGAGCAGTACTTC.

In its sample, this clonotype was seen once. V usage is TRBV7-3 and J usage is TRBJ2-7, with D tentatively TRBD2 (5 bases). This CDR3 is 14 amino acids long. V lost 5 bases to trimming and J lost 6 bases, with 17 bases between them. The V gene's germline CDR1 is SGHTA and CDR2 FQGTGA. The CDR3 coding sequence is TGTGCCAGCAGCCCCGGGGTGAGTCCCAGCGAGCAGTACTTC. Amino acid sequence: CASSPGVSPSEQYF. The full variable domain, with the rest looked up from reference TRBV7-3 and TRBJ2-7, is GAGVSQTPSNKVTEKGKYVELRCDPISGHTALYWYRQSLGQGPEFLIYFQGTGAADDSGLPNDRFFAVRPEGSVSTLKIQRTERGDSAVYLCASSPGVSPSEQYFGPGTRLTVT.

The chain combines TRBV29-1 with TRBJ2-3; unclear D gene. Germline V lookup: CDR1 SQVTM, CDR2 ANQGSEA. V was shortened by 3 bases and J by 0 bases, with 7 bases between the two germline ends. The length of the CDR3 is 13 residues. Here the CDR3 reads CSVDQSSTDTQYF. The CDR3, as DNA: TGCAGCGTTGATCAAAGCAGCACAGATACGCAGTATTTT.

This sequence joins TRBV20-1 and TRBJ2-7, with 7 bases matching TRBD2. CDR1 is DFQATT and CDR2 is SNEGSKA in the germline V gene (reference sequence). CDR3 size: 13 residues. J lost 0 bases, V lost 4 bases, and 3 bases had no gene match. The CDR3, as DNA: TGCAGTGCTAAAGGACTAGTCTCCTACGAGCAGTACTTC. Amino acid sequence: CSAKGLVSYEQYF.

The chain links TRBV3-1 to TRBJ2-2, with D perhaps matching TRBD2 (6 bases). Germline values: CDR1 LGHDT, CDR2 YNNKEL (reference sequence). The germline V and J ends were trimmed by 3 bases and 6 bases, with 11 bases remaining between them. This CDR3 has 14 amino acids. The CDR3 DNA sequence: TGTGCCAGCAGCCATCTGGGGGGACCCGGGGAGCTGTTTTTT. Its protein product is CASSHLGGPGELFF. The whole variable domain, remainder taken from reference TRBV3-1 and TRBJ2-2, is DTAVSQTPKYLVTQMGNDKSIKCEQNLGHDTMYWYKQDSKKFLKIMFSYNNKELIINETVPNRFSPKSPDKAHLNLHINSLELGDSAVYFCASSHLGGPGELFFGEGSRLTVL.

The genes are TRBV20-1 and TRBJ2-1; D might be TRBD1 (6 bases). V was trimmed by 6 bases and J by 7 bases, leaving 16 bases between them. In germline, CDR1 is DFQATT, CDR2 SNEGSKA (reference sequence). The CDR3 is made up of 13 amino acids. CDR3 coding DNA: TGCAGTGCCAGCCGGCCAACAGGGAATGAGCAGTTCTTC. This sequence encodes CSASRPTGNEQFF.

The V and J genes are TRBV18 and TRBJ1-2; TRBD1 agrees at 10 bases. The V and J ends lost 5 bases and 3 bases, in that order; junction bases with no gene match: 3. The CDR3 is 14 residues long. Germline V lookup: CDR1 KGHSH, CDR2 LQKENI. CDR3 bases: TGTGCCAGCTCAAGGACAGGGGGTGACTATGGCTACACCTTC. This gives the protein CASSRTGGDYGYTF.

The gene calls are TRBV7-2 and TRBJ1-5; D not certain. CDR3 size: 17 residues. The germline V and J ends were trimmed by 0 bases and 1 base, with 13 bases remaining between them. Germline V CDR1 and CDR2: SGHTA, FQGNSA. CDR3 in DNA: TGTGCCAGCAGCTTAGCGATCGCAGTAGAGAGCAATCAGCCCCAGCATTTT. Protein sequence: CASSLAIAVESNQPQHF.

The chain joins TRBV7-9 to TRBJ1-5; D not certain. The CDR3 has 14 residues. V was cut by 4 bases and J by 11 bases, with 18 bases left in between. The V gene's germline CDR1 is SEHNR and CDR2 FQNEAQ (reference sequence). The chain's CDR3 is CASSYGHPADAQHF. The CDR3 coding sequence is TGTGCCAGCAGCTATGGCCACCCCGCGGACGCCCAGCATTTT.

The CDR3 bases are TGTGCCTGGAGTGGAACACCCGTTTGGACCTTC. Its translation is CAWSGTPVWTF. The chain carries TRBV30 and TRBJ1-2; D not certain. V lost 1 base, J lost 14 bases, and 14 bases lay in between. CDR1 GTSNPN and CDR2 SVGIG come from the germline V gene (reference sequence). The CDR3 is 11 residues long.

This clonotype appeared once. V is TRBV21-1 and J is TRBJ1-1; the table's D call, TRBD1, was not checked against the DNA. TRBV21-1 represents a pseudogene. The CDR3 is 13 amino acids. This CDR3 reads CASRQGMNTEAFF. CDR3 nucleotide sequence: TGTGCCAGCAGGCAGGGGATGAACACTGAAGCTTTCTTT.

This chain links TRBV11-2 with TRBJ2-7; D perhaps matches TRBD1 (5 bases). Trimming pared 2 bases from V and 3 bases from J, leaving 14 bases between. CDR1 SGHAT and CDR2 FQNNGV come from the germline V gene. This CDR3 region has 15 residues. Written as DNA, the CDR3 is TGTGCCAGCAGCTTATTTACAGGCTCCTACTACGAGCAGTACTTC. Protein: CASSLFTGSYYEQYF.

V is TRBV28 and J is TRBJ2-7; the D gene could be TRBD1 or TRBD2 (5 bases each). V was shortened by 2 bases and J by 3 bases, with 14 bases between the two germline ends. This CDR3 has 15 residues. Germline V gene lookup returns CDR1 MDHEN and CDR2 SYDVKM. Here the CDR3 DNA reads TGTGCCAGCAGTTTAAGTAGGGGACGGCTCTACGAGCAGTACTTC. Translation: CASSLSRGRLYEQYF.

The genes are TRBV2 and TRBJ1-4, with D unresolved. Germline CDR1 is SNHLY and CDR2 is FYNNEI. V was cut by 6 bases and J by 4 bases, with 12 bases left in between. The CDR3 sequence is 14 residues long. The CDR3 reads CASRIGILNEKLFF. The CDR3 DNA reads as TGTGCCAGCAGGATTGGGATTCTTAATGAAAAACTGTTTTTT. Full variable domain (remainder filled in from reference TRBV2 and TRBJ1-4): EPEVTQTPSHQVTQMGQEVILRCVPISNHLYFYWYRQILGQKVEFLVSFYNNEISEKSEIFDDQFSVERPDGSNFTLKIRSTKLEDSAMYFCASRIGILNEKLFFGSGTQLSVL.

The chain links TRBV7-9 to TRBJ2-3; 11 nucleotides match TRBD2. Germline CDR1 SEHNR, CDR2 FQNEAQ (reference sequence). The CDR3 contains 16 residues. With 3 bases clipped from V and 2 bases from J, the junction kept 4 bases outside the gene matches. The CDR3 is CASSFGLAGDTDTQYF. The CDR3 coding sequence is TGTGCCAGCAGCTTCGGACTAGCGGGCGACACAGATACGCAGTATTTT.